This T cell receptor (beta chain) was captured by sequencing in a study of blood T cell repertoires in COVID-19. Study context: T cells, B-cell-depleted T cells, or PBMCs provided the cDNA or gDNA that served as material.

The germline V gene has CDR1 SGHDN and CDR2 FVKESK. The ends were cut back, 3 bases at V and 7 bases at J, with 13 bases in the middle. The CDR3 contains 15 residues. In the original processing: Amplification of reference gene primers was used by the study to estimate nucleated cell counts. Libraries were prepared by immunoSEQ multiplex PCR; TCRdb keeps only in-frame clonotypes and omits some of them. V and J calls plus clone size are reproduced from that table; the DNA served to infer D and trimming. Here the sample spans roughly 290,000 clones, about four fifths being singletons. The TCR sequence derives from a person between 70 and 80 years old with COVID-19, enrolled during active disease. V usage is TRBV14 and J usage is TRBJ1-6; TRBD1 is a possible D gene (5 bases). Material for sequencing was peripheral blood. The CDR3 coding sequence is TGTGCCAGCAGCCAGAGTGCGACAGCAAATTCACCCCTCCACTTT. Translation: CASSQSATANSPLHF.